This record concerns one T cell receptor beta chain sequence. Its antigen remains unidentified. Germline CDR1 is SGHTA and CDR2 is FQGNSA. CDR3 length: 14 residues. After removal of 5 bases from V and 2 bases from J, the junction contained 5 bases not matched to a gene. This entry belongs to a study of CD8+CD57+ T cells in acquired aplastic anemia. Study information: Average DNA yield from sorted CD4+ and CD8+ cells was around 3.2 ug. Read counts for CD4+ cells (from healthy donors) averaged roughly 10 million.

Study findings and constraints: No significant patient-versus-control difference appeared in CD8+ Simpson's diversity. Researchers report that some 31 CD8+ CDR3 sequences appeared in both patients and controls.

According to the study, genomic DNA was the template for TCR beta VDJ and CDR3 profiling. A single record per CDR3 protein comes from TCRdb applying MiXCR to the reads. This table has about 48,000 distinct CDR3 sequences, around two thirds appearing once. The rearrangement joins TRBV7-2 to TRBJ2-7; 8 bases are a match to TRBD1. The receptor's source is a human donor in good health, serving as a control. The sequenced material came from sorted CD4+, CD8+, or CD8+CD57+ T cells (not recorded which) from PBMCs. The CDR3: CASSDRQGTYEQYF. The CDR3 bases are TGTGCCAGCAGCGACCGACAGGGGACCTACGAGCAGTACTTC.